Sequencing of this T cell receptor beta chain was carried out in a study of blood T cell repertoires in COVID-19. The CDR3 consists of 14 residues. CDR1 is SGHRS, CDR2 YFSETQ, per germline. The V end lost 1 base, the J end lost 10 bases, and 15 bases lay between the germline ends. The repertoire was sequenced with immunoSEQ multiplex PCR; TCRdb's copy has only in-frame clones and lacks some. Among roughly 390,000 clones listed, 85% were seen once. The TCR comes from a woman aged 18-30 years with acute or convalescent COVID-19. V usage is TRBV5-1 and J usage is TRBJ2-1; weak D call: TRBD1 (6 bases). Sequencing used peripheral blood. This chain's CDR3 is CASSLPRDTKEQFF. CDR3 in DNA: TGCGCCAGCAGCTTGCCCAGGGACACTAAAGAGCAGTTCTTC.